This record looks at one T cell receptor (beta chain) sequence and its context. These data are taken from a study of blood T cell repertoires in COVID-19. Germline-derived CDR1 and CDR2 are SGHVS and FNYEAQ. The CDR3 is 16 amino acids. The V and J ends lost 4 bases and 4 bases, in that order; junction bases with no gene match: 4. The data were produced by immunoSEQ multiplex PCR, yet TCRdb's version contains in-frame clones alone and is incomplete. There are some 57,000 clones in the sample; 86% occur only once, and around 25% lies in the top ten. J is TRBJ2-5 and V is TRBV7-6; 15 nucleotides align to TRBD2. The source of this sequence is a woman aged 80 or over with acute or convalescent COVID-19. Sequencing was done on a sample of peripheral blood. CDR3 sequence (DNA): TGTGCCAGCAGCTCCGGACTAGCGGGAGGGGCAGAGACCCAGTACTTC. This translates into CASSSGLAGGAETQYF.